These 11 T cell receptor beta chains were all obtained from the same sample, sequenced in a study of blood T cell repertoires in COVID-19. Some clones are missing from TCRdb's copy, which holds only in-frame ones; the method was immunoSEQ multiplex PCR. The data contain some 78,000 clones, roughly 85% of them singletons. The sample taken for sequencing was peripheral blood. All receptors derive from a man aged 45-60 years with active or convalescent COVID-19.

The rearrangement joins TRBV10-3 to TRBJ1-4; TRBD1 agrees at 8 bases. The CDR3 extends over 17 amino acids. Losses at the gene ends were 4 bases for V and 8 bases for J; bases not matched to a gene: 15. Germline V gene sequence: CDR1 ENHRY, CDR2 SYGVKD. CDR3 coding DNA: TGTGCCATCAGTGTGGGAGAGCCCGGGACAGGATCCGAAAAACTGTTTTTT. Protein sequence: CAISVGEPGTGSEKLFF.

The V call is TRBV14, the J call TRBJ2-7, with D perhaps TRBD2 (6 bases). The ends were cut back, 4 bases at V and 6 bases at J, with 19 bases in the middle. The CDR3 has 15 residues. Germline CDR1 is SGHDN and CDR2 is FVKESK. The CDR3 sequence is CASSPTAGTLAEQYF. The DNA for the CDR3 is TGTGCCAGCAGCCCCACCGCCGGGACTCTGGCCGAGCAGTACTTC.

The gene calls are TRBV2 and TRBJ1-3; 11 bases are a match to TRBD1. This CDR3 has 13 amino acids. The germline V gene encodes CDR1 SNHLY and CDR2 FYNNEI. Losses at the gene ends were 10 bases for V and 8 bases for J; bases not matched to a gene: 7. In DNA form, the CDR3 reads TGTGCCACCGGACAGGGGGCAGGGGACACCATATATTTT. Its protein is CATGQGAGDTIYF.

Here the CDR3 reads CSARRGGAFF. In DNA form, the CDR3 reads TGCAGTGCTAGGCGAGGAGGAGCTTTCTTT. V and J are TRBV20-1 and TRBJ1-1, with unresolved D. Germline V lookup: CDR1 DFQATT, CDR2 SNEGSKA (reference sequence). V lost 3 bases, J lost 10 bases, and 9 bases lay in between. The CDR3 extends over 10 amino acids.

J is TRBJ1-3 and V is TRBV30; D is possibly TRBD1 (6 bases). The CDR3 consists of 14 residues. V was pared by 2 bases and J by 0 bases, with 8 bases between. Germline-derived CDR1 and CDR2 are GTSNPN and SVGIG (reference sequence). CDR3 sequence reads: CAWSLGGSGNTIYF. CDR3 in DNA: TGTGCCTGGAGTTTAGGGGGCTCTGGAAACACCATATATTTT.

The gene calls are TRBV30 and TRBJ1-1, with D perhaps TRBD1 (6 bases). Germline-derived CDR1 and CDR2 are GTSNPN and SVGIG (reference sequence). The V end was cut by 3 bases, the J end by 4 bases, with 15 bases between. The CDR3 sequence is 14 residues long. The CDR3 DNA follows: TGTGCCTGGAGCCCGGACAGCCTGAGCACTGAAGCTTTCTTT. Its translation: CAWSPDSLSTEAFF.

The chain joins TRBV5-8 to TRBJ2-3; possibly TRBD1 for D (5 bases). Trimming removed 2 bases from V and 3 bases from J, with 10 bases in between. The V gene's germline CDR1 is SGHTS and CDR2 YDEGEE. This CDR3 spans 14 amino acids. This chain's CDR3 is CASSFPGITDTQYF. In nucleotides, the CDR3 is TGTGCCAGCAGCTTTCCAGGGATTACAGATACGCAGTATTTT.

For the CDR3, the DNA is TGTGCCACCAGTGACACAGGGGGTCTGGGCAATCAGCCCCAGCATTTT. It translates to CATSDTGGLGNQPQHF. This sequence joins TRBV24-1 and TRBJ1-5; 8 bases are a match to TRBD1. From germline, CDR1 is KGHDR and CDR2 SFDVKD. V lost 4 bases, J lost 2 bases, and 6 bases stayed unmatched. The CDR3 contains 16 residues.

The chain joins TRBV7-8 to TRBJ2-1; 7 bases align to TRBD1. Germline CDR1 reads SGHVS; CDR2 reads FQNEAQ. This CDR3 has 15 amino acids. Trimming removed 4 bases from V and 3 bases from J; junction bases left unmatched: 6. In DNA form, the CDR3 reads TGTGCCAGCAGCTCGACAGGGCTCGGCTACAATGAGCAGTTCTTC. Amino acid sequence: CASSSTGLGYNEQFF. Full variable domain (remainder filled in from reference TRBV7-8 and TRBJ2-1): GAGVSQSPRYKVAKRGQDVALRCDPISGHVSLFWYQQALGQGPEFLTYFQNEAQLDKSGLPSDRFFAERPEGSVSTLKIQRTQQEDSAVYLCASSSTGLGYNEQFFGPGTRLTVL.

This chain joins TRBV6-2 or TRBV6-3 and TRBJ2-2; possibly TRBD1 for D (6 bases). Germline V CDR1 and CDR2: MNHEY, SVGEGT. V dropped 0 bases and J dropped 0 bases, with 17 bases sitting between them. CDR3 length: 19 residues. The CDR3 is CASSYSTDPGDPNTGELFF. The CDR3 DNA follows: TGTGCCAGCAGTTACTCTACTGATCCAGGGGACCCGAACACCGGGGAGCTGTTTTTT.

The genes are TRBV6-5 and TRBJ2-1; 7 bases line up with TRBD2. Per the germline V gene, CDR1 is MNHEY and CDR2 is SVGAGI. J gave up 12 bases and V 6 bases, and 8 bases lay outside the gene matches. The CDR3 spans 12 residues. CDR3 bases: TGTGCCAGCAGGTGGGAGGGGCGGGGGCAGTTCTTC. Amino acids: CASRWEGRGQFF.